This T cell receptor (beta chain) derives from a study of control samples from healthy donors and cancer patients. Only in-frame clones appear in the TCRdb table, and some are missing; sequencing was by immunoSEQ multiplex PCR. The sample contains tens of thousands of clones, roughly 89% of which appear only once. This clone was detected only once. Trimming took 0 bases from V and 0 from J, leaving 10 bases between them. This CDR3 is 15 amino acids long. The germline CDR1 and CDR2 sequences are SGDLS and YYNGEE. The origin of this receptor is a woman aged 60 to 75 with head and neck cancer. Sequencing used PBMCs. This chain uses TRBV9 with TRBJ2-7; D perhaps matches TRBD2 (5 bases). CDR3 nucleotides: TGTGCCAGCAGCGTAGAGTTTGGGAGCTCCTACGAGCAGTACTTC. Amino acid sequence: CASSVEFGSSYEQYF.